Included here is one T cell receptor (beta chain) sequence, with context. What it recognizes is unknown. The TCR beta libraries were generated through quantitative 5'-RACE incorporating molecular barcodes. TCRdb analysed the 5' RACE reads with MiXCR anew, one entry per CDR3 protein. The table shows 250,000 to 300,000 distinct CDR3 sequences, with about 19% occurring only once. The CDR3 is made up of 16 amino acids. In germline, CDR1 is LNHNV, CDR2 YYDKDF (reference sequence). The germline V and J ends were trimmed by 2 bases and 3 bases, with 13 bases remaining between them. The data were obtained in a study of CD8 T cells in ankylosing spondylitis. Broader study findings: A TCR beta motif made of about 8 highly homologous variants seemed typical of ankylosing spondylitis blood. Earlier work had already found some motif variants in reactive arthritis synovial fluid and blood.

The sample consisted of blood, either unsorted or a sorted T cell fraction (not recorded which). The V call is TRBV15, the J call TRBJ2-2; D might be TRBD1 (5 bases). The TCR originated in a male donor with ankylosing spondylitis or in good health (not recorded which). Here the CDR3 reads CATSRSKGSYTGELFF. As DNA, the CDR3 is TGTGCCACCAGCAGATCAAAGGGGTCGTACACCGGGGAGCTGTTTTTT.